The TCR beta chain under discussion was sequenced for a study of cytomegalovirus exposure and HLA in healthy donors. Details on this clone: No antigen is known for it.

Points from the study as a whole: TCR beta sequences reportedly predicted the HLA-A and HLA-B alleles of most subjects accurately. CMV serostatus stood as the only immune exposure information on hand. The study recorded over 150 TCR beta chains that were cytomegalovirus-associated.

Per germline, CDR1 SGHNT and CDR2 YYREEE (reference sequence). The length of the CDR3 is 16 residues. The V end lost 6 bases, the J end lost 0 bases, and 18 bases lay between the germline ends. 13 Jbeta primers and 60 Vbeta primers were used for the PCR. Profiled with immunoSEQ multiplex PCR; TCRdb holds only in-frame clones, not every one. The sample holds hundreds of thousands of clones, about three quarters seen once. This rearrangement joins TRBV5-4 to TRBJ1-1; D might be TRBD1 (6 bases). This TCR came from a male donor in good health and CMV-seronegative. Sample: PBMCs. The CDR3 reads CASTPGRGAMNTEAFF. The DNA of the CDR3 is TGTGCCAGCACCCCTGGCCGGGGGGCTATGAACACTGAAGCTTTCTTT.